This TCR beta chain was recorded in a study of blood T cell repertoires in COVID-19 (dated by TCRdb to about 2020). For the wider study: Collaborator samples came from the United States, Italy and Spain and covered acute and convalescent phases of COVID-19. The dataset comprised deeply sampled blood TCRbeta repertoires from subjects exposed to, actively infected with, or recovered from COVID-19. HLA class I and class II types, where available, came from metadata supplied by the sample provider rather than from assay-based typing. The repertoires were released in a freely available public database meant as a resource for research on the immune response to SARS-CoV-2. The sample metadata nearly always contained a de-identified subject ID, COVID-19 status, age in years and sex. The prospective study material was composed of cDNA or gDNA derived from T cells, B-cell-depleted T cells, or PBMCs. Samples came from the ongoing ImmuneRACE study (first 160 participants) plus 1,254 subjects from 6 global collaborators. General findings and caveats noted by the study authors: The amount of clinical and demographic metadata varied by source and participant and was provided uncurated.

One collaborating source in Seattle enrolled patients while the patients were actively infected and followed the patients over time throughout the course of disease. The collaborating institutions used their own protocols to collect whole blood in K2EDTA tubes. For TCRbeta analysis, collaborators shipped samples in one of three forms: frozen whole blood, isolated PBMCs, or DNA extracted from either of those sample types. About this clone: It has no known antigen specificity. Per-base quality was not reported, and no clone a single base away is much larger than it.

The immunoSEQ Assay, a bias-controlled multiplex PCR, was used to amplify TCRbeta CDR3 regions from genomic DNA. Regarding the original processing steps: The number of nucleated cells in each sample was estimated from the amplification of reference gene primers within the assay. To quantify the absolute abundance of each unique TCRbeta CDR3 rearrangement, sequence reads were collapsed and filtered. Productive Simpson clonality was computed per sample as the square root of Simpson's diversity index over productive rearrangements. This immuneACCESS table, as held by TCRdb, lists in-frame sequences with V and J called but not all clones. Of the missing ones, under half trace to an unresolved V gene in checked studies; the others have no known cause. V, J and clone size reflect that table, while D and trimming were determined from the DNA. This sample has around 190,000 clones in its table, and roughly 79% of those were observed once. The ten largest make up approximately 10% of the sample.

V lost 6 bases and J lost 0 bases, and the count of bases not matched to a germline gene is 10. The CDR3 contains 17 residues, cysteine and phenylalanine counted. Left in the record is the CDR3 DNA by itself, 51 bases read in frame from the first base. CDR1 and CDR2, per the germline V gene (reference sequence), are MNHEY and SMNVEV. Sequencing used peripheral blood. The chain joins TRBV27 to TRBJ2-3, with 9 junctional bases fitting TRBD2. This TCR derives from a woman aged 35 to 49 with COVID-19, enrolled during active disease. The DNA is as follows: TGTGCCAGCAGACTAAAGCGGGAGGCCTATAGCACAGATACGCAGTATTTT. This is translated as CASRLKREAYSTDTQYF.